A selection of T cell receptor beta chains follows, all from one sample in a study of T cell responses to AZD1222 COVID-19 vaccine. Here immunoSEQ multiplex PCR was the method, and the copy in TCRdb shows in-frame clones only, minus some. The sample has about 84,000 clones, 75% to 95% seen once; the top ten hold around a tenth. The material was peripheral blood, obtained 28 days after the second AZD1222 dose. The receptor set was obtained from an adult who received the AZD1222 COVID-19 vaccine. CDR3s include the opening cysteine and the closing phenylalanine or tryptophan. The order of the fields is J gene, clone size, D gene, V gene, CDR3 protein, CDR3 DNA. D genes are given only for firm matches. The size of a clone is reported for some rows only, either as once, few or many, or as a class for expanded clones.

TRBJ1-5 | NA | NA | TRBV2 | CASSLQSRGPQHF | TGTGCCAGCAGCCTACAGTCCAGGGGGCCCCAGCATTTT
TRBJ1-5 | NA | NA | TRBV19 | CASTTDSHNQPQHF | TGTGCCAGTACCACGGACAGTCACAATCAGCCCCAGCATTTT
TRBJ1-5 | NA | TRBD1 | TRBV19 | CASSRGAGGGDQPQHF | TGTGCCAGTAGTAGAGGGGCAGGGGGAGGTGATCAGCCCCAGCATTTT
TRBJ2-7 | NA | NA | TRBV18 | CASSPRVSGGNSYEQYF | TGTGCCAGCTCACCAAGGGTGTCGGGGGGCAATTCCTACGAGCAGTACTTC
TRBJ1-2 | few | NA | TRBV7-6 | CASSLGQGDGYTF | TGTGCCAGCAGCTTAGGCCAGGGCGATGGCTACACCTTC
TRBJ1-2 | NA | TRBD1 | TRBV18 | CASSPGERGRGGYTF | TGTGCCAGCTCACCCGGGGAAAGGGGGCGCGGTGGCTACACCTTC
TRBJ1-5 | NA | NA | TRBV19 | CASSIFHGNQPQHF | TGTGCCAGTAGTATCTTTCATGGCAATCAGCCCCAGCATTTT
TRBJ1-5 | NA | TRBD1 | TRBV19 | CASSTRTGNQPQHF | TGTGCCAGTAGTACTCGGACAGGGAATCAGCCCCAGCATTTT
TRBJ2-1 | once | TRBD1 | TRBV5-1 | CASNRDRVTYNEQFF | TGCGCCAGCAACCGGGACAGGGTGACCTACAATGAGCAGTTCTTC
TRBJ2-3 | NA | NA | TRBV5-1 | CASSLQDSLTDTQYF | TGCGCCAGCAGCTTACAGGACAGCCTCACAGATACGCAGTATTTT
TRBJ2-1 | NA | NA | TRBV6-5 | CASRYRSISTYNEQFF | TGTGCCAGCAGGTACAGGTCGATTTCCACCTACAATGAGCAGTTCTTC
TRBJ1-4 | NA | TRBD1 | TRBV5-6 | CASSLSWTGVEKLFF | TGTGCCAGCAGCTTGTCGTGGACAGGGGTTGAAAAACTGTTTTTT
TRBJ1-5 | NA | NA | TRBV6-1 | CASSKEAAYSNQPQHF | TGTGCCAGCAGTAAAGAGGCAGCTTATAGCAATCAGCCCCAGCATTTT
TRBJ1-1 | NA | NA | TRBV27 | CASSFIRNTEAFF | TGTGCCAGCAGTTTCATCAGGAACACTGAAGCTTTCTTT
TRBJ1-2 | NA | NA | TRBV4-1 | CASSHRHGYTF | TGCGCCAGCAGCCATCGACATGGCTACACCTTC
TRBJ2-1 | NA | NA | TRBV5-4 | CASSSTYNEQFF | TGTGCCAGCAGCTCTACCTACAATGAGCAGTTCTTC
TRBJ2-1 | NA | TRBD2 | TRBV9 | CASSVDLAGVFNEQFF | TGTGCCAGCAGCGTAGACCTAGCGGGAGTATTCAATGAGCAGTTCTTC
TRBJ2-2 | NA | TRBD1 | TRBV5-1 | CASSLVPGQGEAGELFF | TGCGCCAGCAGCTTGGTTCCGGGACAGGGCGAAGCCGGGGAGCTGTTTTTT
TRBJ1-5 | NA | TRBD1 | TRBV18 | CASSLTGVLHDPQHF | TGTGCCAGCTCCCTCACAGGGGTTCTCCATGACCCCCAGCATTTT
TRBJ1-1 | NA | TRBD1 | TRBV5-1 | CASSFWLQGMNTEAFF | TGCGCCAGCAGCTTTTGGTTACAGGGGATGAACACTGAAGCTTTCTTT
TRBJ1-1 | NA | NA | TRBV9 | CASSVASWGDGTEAFF | TGTGCCAGCAGCGTAGCCTCGTGGGGTGATGGCACTGAAGCTTTCTTT
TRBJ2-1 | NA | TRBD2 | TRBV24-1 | CATSATSGGYNEQFF | TGTGCCACCAGTGCTACTAGCGGGGGATACAATGAGCAGTTCTTC
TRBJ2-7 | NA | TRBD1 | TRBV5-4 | CASSRSGTDYEQYF | TGTGCCAGCAGCCGTTCCGGGACAGACTACGAGCAGTACTTC
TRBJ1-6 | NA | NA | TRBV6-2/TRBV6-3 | CASSYYYLGGRSYNSPLHF | TGTGCCAGCAGTTACTACTACCTCGGGGGCAGGTCCTATAATTCACCCCTCCACTTT
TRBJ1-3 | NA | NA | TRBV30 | CAWSGDRSGNTIYF | TGTGCCTGGAGTGGGGACCGCTCTGGAAACACCATATATTTT
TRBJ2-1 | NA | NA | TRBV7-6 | CASSFTMNEQFF | TGTGCCAGCAGCTTCACTATGAATGAGCAGTTCTTC
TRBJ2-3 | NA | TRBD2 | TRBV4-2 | CASSQNSGDTQYF | TGTGCCAGCAGCCAGAATAGCGGGGATACGCAGTATTTT
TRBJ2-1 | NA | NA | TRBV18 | CASSPQSSYNEQFF | TGTGCCAGCTCACCGCAGTCCTCCTACAATGAGCAGTTCTTC
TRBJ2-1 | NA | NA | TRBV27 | CASRTTVNNEQFF | TGTGCCAGCAGAACGACAGTAAACAATGAGCAGTTCTTC
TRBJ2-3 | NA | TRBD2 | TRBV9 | CASSVANGRAADTQYF | TGTGCCAGCAGCGTTGCTAACGGGAGGGCCGCAGATACGCAGTATTTT
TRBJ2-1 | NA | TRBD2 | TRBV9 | CASSRLALLSEQFF | TGTGCCAGCTCCCGACTAGCCTTGCTGAGTGAGCAGTTCTTC
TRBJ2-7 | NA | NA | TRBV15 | CATSRVEAGVNEQYF | TGTGCCACCAGCAGAGTCGAAGCGGGTGTCAACGAGCAGTACTTC
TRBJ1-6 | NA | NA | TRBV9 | CASSALGGNNSPLHF | TGTGCCAGCTCTGCACTGGGGGGGAATAATTCACCCCTCCACTTT
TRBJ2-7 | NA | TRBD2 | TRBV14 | CASSQGTSGRRYEQYF | TGTGCCAGCAGCCAGGGGACTAGCGGGAGACGATACGAGCAGTACTTC
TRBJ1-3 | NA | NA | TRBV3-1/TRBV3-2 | CASRGSGTGNTIYF | TGTGCCAGCAGGGGGAGTGGAACTGGAAACACCATATATTTT
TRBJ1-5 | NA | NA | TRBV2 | CASSEISQGRQPQHF | TGTGCCAGCAGTGAAATATCACAGGGCAGGCAGCCCCAGCATTTT
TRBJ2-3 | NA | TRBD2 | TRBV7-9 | CASSLPPGTSGLTDTQYF | TGTGCCAGCAGCTTACCCCCCGGGACTAGCGGCCTTACAGATACGCAGTATTTT
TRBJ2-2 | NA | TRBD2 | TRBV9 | CASSGRWEGFNTGELFF | TGTGCCAGCAGCGGGCGGTGGGAGGGGTTTAACACCGGGGAGCTGTTTTTT
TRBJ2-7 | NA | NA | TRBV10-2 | CASRRAGVWYEQYF | TGCGCCAGCAGGAGGGCAGGGGTTTGGTATGAGCAGTACTTC
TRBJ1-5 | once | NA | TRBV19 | CASRGGAQPQHF | TGTGCCAGTCGGGGAGGGGCACAGCCCCAGCATTTT
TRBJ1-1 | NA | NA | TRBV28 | CASHEGGGMTEAFF | TGTGCCAGTCATGAAGGCGGGGGAATGACTGAAGCTTTCTTT
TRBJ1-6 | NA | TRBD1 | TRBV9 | CASSPQTGGYSPLHF | TGTGCCAGCAGCCCCCAGACAGGGGGGTACTCACCCCTCCACTTT
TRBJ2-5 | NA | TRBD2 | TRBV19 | CASGLAGYQGTQYF | TGTGCCAGCGGACTAGCGGGATACCAAGGGACCCAGTACTTC
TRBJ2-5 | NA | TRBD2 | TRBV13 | CASSPTSGAQTQYF | TGTGCCAGCAGCCCGACTAGCGGGGCGCAGACCCAGTACTTC
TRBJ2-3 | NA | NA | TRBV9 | CASSVATGFSTDTQYF | TGTGCCAGCAGCGTAGCTACGGGGTTCAGCACAGATACGCAGTATTTT
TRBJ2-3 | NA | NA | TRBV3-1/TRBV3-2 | CASSQGLTGEDTDTQYF | TGTGCCAGCAGCCAAGGGCTAACGGGAGAGGATACAGATACGCAGTATTTT
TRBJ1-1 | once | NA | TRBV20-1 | CSVRNTEAFF | TGCAGTGTTCGGAACACTGAAGCTTTCTTT
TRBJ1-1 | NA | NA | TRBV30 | CAWTEGGPTAFF | TGTGCCTGGACAGAGGGGGGCCCTACGGCTTTCTTT
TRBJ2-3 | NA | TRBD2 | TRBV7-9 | CASSLAALAGSTDTQYF | TGTGCCAGCAGCCTAGCAGCACTAGCGGGGAGCACAGATACGCAGTATTTT
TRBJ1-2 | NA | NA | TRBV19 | CASSIDLTSGGYTF | TGTGCCAGTAGTATAGACCTGACATCGGGTGGCTACACCTTC
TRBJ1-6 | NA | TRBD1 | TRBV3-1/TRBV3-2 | CASSQLRDSPSNSPLHF | TGTGCCAGCAGCCAATTGCGGGACAGCCCTTCTAATTCACCCCTCCACTTT
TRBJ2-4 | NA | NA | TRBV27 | CASSFSASGTKNIQYF | TGTGCCAGCAGTTTCTCCGCATCGGGGACCAAAAACATTCAGTACTTC
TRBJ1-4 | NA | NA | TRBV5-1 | CASSLRGRLNEKLFF | TGCGCCAGCAGCTTGAGGGGCAGGTTAAATGAAAAACTGTTTTTT